Here is one T cell receptor beta chain with its context. What this receptor recognizes is not known. It has no much larger one-base neighbor in the sample; base qualities were not kept. Preparation of the library involved 5' RACE. TCRdb shows the sequencer as Illumina HiSeq 2000. Template switching introduced a universal primer binding site; the final cDNA contained a unique molecular identifier, enabling accurate counting of TCR cDNA molecules. First-strand cDNA for TCR alpha and beta chains was synthesized from specific primers in the conserved constant-segment region. To control for contamination, every cDNA library carried two barcodes: a SMART-Mk sample barcode plus Illumina barcodes. TruSeq adapter sequences along with Illumina sample barcodes were introduced in two successive PCR steps. The Illumina HiSeq platform was used with custom primers to sequence TCR alpha and beta cDNA libraries. In the authors' own workflow: MiGEC processed the raw reads to extract unique molecular identifiers, while MiXCR was used to determine the CDR3 positions. For each individual, recombination models were inferred using an EM algorithm with the repgenHMM and IGoR tools. The analysis of shared clonotypes was done with the tcR package in R, with sharing normalized by the product of cloneset sizes. Out-of-frame nonproductive sequences were analyzed to study raw recombination free of thymic and clonal selection effects. In TCRdb, the public reads were trimmed at Q25 with fastp and aligned with MiXCR, with productive beta chains retained. For every CDR3 protein sequence, its rows merge into one entry that carries the most common genes and DNA. The V and J calls come from TCRdb's annotation, not from the publication. This sample gives approximately 700,000 distinct CDR3 sequences in total; around a sixth of them show up just once. Together, the top ten hold approximately 14% of the sample.

This sample is part of a study of identical twins (dated by TCRdb to 2016 to 2017). Regarding the complete study: The study deep-sequenced TCR alpha and beta repertoires from monozygotic twins, unrelated adults of various ages and cord blood to test whether fetal clonotypes persist. To rule out contamination, replicate twin experiments were performed at different times with different library preparation protocols.

Every donor in the study was a healthy Caucasian. The twin cohort consisted of three pairs of female monozygotic twins, all aged roughly 18 to 30 years. The RNA used for TCR libraries was isolated from peripheral blood mononuclear cells. The germline V gene gives CDR1 as MGHRA and CDR2 as YSYEKL. Including the terminal cysteine and phenylalanine, the CDR3 comprises 13 residues. Here the CDR3 DNA is all that survives: 39 bases in frame from base 1. At the junction V is shortened by 2 bases and J by 10 bases; bases outside the gene matches: 4. Points the paper makes about the study in general: Conclusions relied on cross-sectional statistical analysis, since the same donors could not be followed over many years. Excess twin sharing in beta out-of-frame sequences was weaker because fewer shared sequences lowered the signal-to-noise ratio. Invariant T cells such as MAIT and iNKT could partly confound zero-insertion analyses, although diverse VJ usage argued against such confounding for most clonotypes. Recombination models systematically underestimated out-of-frame TCR alpha sharing in monozygotic twins but agreed with sharing between unrelated individuals. Compared with coincidental sharing between unrelated individuals, out-of-frame TCR alpha sequences shared between twins had an excess of sequences with low generation probability. Fewer insertions were carried by abundant cord blood beta clonotypes, a similar but weaker trend appeared in young adult naive repertoires, and no such trend appeared in memory repertoires.

Separately, the same data were catalogued under a study of T cells expressing NK-cell markers. From the second report: TCR beta-chain repertoires were profiled in sorted CD3+CD56+NKG2C+, CD3+CD56+NKG2C- and CD3+CD56-NKG2C+ T-cell subsets from several donors. Among the eight sequenced donors, only one was HCMV-seronegative, while the other seven were HCMV-seropositive. To restrict sorting to alphabetaTCR-expressing T cells, an anti-gammadeltaTCR antibody was added in several experiments. In five to seven donors, the dominant CD3+CD56+NKG2C+ clonotypes were among the top 10 CD8+ clonotypes and accounted for roughly 1.0-7.0% of CD8+ T cells. Those dominant clonotypes were again the most abundant among CD3+CD56-NKG2C+ cells in a few donors, at about 28.3-60.1%. Whether the expanded NKG2C-expressing T cell clones were specific for HCMV antigens was left unclear. Randomly selected healthy volunteers, three men and five women, were used as the eight sequenced donors. HCMV-specific IgG was detected in serum with a commercial ELISA kit to determine HCMV serostatus. For five or six donors, unsorted PBMC were also used to sequence bulk peripheral blood T-cell repertoires. MIGEC handled demultiplexing of the reads and grouping by UMI, while MiTCR was used to assemble and quantify clonotypes. To exclude erroneous sequences, only TCR cDNA sequences supported by at least two reads were retained. Downstream repertoire analysis used the tcR package, and clonotypes were matched across fractions by CDR3 nucleotide sequence plus V segment. VDJmatch was used to annotate antigen specificity against VDJdb, with one amino acid substitution in CDR3 permitted.

Recombination connected TRBV4-1 to TRBJ2-1; 8 bases in the junction line up with TRBD1. Sequencing was carried out using PBMCs. The receptor's source is a woman aged 18-29 years in good health. Here the CDR3 is given as CASSQPGGWEQFF. The DNA sequence reads TGCGCCAGCAGCCAACCAGGGGGCTGGGAGCAGTTCTTC.